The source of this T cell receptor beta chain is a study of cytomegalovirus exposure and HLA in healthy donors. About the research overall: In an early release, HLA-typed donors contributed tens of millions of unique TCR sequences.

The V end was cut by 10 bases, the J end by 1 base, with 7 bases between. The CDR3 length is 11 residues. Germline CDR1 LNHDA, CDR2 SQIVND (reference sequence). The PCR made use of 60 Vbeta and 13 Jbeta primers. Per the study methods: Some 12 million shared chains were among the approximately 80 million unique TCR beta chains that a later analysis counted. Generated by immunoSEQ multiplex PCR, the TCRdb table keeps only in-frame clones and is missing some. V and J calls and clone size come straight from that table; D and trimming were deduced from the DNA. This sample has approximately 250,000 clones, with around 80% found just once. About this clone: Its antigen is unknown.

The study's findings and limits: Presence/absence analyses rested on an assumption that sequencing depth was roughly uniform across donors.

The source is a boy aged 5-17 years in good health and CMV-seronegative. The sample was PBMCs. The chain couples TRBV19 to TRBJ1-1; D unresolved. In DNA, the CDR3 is TGTGCCATAGGAGGGAACACTGAAGCTTTCTTT. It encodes CAIGGNTEAFF.